The 20 T cell receptor beta chains listed next were all sequenced from one sample in a study of blood T cells in healthy people across ages. The second PCR ran roughly 6 to 11 cycles with a sample-barcoded 5' primer and J-beta primers. TCRdb passed the 5' RACE reads through MiXCR, listing each CDR3 protein once. This sample yields some 890,000 distinct CDR3 sequences, of which roughly 28% are seen a single time; roughly 10% belongs to the top ten. This sample was shared with a second study, whose subject was T cells of mothers and their children.

Material: blood. These receptors were obtained from a woman between 40 and 55 years old in good health.

This clonotype was observed many times. V and J are TRBV12-3 or TRBV12-4 and TRBJ1-5; D remains unclear. The length of the CDR3 is 12 residues. V was pared by 1 base and J by 13 bases, with 11 bases between. The CDR3 nucleotides read TGTGCCAGCAGTTTAGGCATAGGGTTTCAGCATTTT. Translation gives CASSLGIGFQHF.

The gene calls are TRBV11-2 and TRBJ2-1; D unresolved. CDR1 SGHAT and CDR2 FQNNGV come from the germline V gene. This CDR3 comprises 15 residues. Trimming stripped 5 bases from V and 0 bases from J, with 11 bases between. The CDR3 is CASSRTAGSYNEQFF. Here the CDR3 DNA reads TGTGCCAGCAGCCGTACCGCAGGCTCCTACAATGAGCAGTTCTTC.

This clonotype came up a few times. This chain connects TRBV20-1 to TRBJ1-2; 7 bases are shared with TRBD1. J lost 7 bases, V lost 3 bases, and 8 bases had no gene match. CDR3 length: 13 amino acids. The germline gives CDR1 DFQATT, CDR2 SNEGSKA (reference sequence). CDR3 nucleotide sequence: TGCAGTGCTAGCCTAGCAGGGGGAAGTGGCTACACCTTC. Protein product: CSASLAGGSGYTF.

On this clonotype: Given a much more abundant clone one base away, this may be a read error. This chain links TRBV20-1 with TRBJ2-7, with TRBD2 identical over 12 bases. This CDR3 is built from 14 residues. Germline V gene sequence: CDR1 DFQATT, CDR2 SNEGSKA (reference sequence). J gave up 5 bases and V 4 bases, and 6 bases lay outside the gene matches. CDR3 sequence (DNA): TGCAGTGCTACCCGACTAGCGGGGGTCCACGAGCAGTACGTC. As protein: CSATRLAGVHEQYV.

The genes are TRBV27 and TRBJ2-1; 9 bases line up with TRBD2. Trimming removed 7 bases from V and 4 bases from J; junction bases left unmatched: 8. The CDR3 runs to 15 residues. CDR1 and CDR2 from the germline V gene are MNHEY and SMNVEV (reference sequence). CDR3 protein: CASIKRGANYNEQFF. The CDR3 DNA reads as TGTGCCAGCATCAAGCGGGGGGCGAATTACAATGAGCAGTTCTTC.

This clonotype was seen a few times. CDR3 residues: CASSYAGTVTSPLHF. As DNA, the CDR3 is TGTGCCAGCAGTTACGCCGGGACAGTGACTTCACCCCTCCACTTT. The genes are TRBV6-5 and TRBJ1-6, with 7 positions matching TRBD1. CDR1 is MNHEY, CDR2 SVGAGI, per germline. This CDR3 contains 15 residues. V trimming: 2 bases; J trimming: 9 bases; junction bases outside the gene matches: 7.

This rearrangement joins TRBV24-1 to TRBJ2-2; D is unresolved. The CDR3 spans 16 residues. Germline V gene lookup returns CDR1 KGHDR and CDR2 SFDVKD. The germline V and J ends were trimmed by 2 bases and 5 bases, with 14 bases remaining between them. CDR3 protein: CATSDSPQGGTGELFF. CDR3 in DNA: TGTGCCACCAGTGATTCGCCCCAAGGTGGTACCGGGGAGCTGTTTTTT.

The CDR3 loop is CASSRDRVNYGYTF. DNA of the CDR3: TGTGCCAGCAGTCGGGACAGGGTTAACTATGGCTACACCTTC. The chain has TRBV6-5 and TRBJ1-2, with 9 bases fitting TRBD1. Trimming at V came to 5 bases and at J to 1 base, leaving 2 bases not matched to a gene. CDR3 length: 14 amino acids. CDR1 and CDR2 from the germline V gene are MNHEY and SVGAGI.

About this clonotype: This could be a read error, since a much larger clone is one nucleotide away. This chain links TRBV28 with TRBJ1-2, with 8 bases matching TRBD1. Germline assignment: CDR1 MDHEN and CDR2 SYDVKM. V trimming: 8 bases; J trimming: 7 bases; junction bases outside the gene matches: 15. There are 15 residues in the CDR3. The CDR3 sequence is CASGKPGGEWGGYTF. DNA for the CDR3: TGTGCCAGCGGAAAGCCAGGGGGCGAGTGGGGTGGCTACACCTTC.

This clonotype was found once. A much larger clone lies one base from this, so it may be a read error. The chain recombines TRBV4-1 with TRBJ2-1; D gene unclear. The V and J ends lost 1 base and 0 bases respectively, with 13 bases between them. Germline V lookup: CDR1 MGHRA, CDR2 YSYEKL. This CDR3 contains 17 residues. The CDR3 is CASSQVSQPSSYNEQFF. DNA of the CDR3: TGCGCCAGCAGCCAAGTATCCCAACCCAGCTCCTACAATGAGCAGTTCTTC.

This sequence joins TRBV29-1 and TRBJ2-7; tentatively, D is TRBD2 (5 bases). The J call may be wrong; the DNA end is better matched by TRBJ2-5. CDR1 and CDR2 from the germline V gene are SQVTM and ANQGSEA. The length of the CDR3 is 12 residues. The CDR3 region is CSGVAGSGTQYF. For the CDR3, the DNA is TGCAGCGGGGTGGCGGGCTCAGGGACCCAGTACTTC.

The chain combines TRBV3-1 with TRBJ1-2, with a weak D call TRBD1 (5 bases). Germline V gene lookup returns CDR1 LGHDT and CDR2 YNNKEL (reference sequence). With 1 base removed from V and 5 bases from J, the gap between germline ends came to 17 bases. The CDR3 consists of 16 residues. This CDR3 is CASSQGVGRGSYGYTF. The CDR3 bases are TGTGCCAGCAGCCAAGGTGTGGGGAGGGGCTCTTATGGCTACACCTTC.

The V call is TRBV15, the J call TRBJ1-5; D unresolved. Trimming removed 5 bases at V and 1 base at J, with 6 bases between. The CDR3 runs to 13 residues. Germline V gene data show CDR1 as LNHNV and CDR2 as YYDKDF (reference sequence). CDR3 in amino acids: CATSSVSNQPQHF. DNA for the CDR3: TGTGCCACCAGCTCTGTGAGCAATCAGCCCCAGCATTTT.

V gene TRBV5-1 combines with J gene TRBJ2-7; D is possibly TRBD1 (6 bases). CDR3 length equals 13 residues. The germline V gene encodes CDR1 SGHRS and CDR2 YFSETQ. The V gene lost 4 bases and the J gene lost 6 bases, with 14 bases spanning the gap. CDR3 loop: CASSGPRGSEQYF. The DNA of the CDR3 is TGCGCCAGCAGCGGACCTAGGGGGAGCGAGCAGTACTTC.

This chain uses TRBV28 with TRBJ1-2, with D unresolved. CDR3 length: 16 residues. V was cut by 6 bases and J by 2 bases, with 19 bases left in between. The germline V gene encodes CDR1 MDHEN and CDR2 SYDVKM. The chain's CDR3 is CASSQVRGLKNYGYTF. The CDR3 DNA sequence: TGTGCCAGCAGCCAAGTCCGTGGGCTAAAAAACTATGGCTACACCTTC.

This clonotype showed up many times. The V call is TRBV7-2, the J call TRBJ2-7; 7 bases are a match to TRBD1. Unmatched junction bases numbered 11, after V lost 4 bases and J lost 5 bases. The CDR3 sequence is 15 residues long. Germline V lookup: CDR1 SGHTA, CDR2 FQGNSA. This CDR3 reads CASSSLGQGGDEQYF. As DNA, the CDR3 is TGTGCCAGCAGCTCCTTAGGGCAAGGGGGCGACGAGCAGTACTTC.

This clonotype was counted at least ten times. J is TRBJ2-5 and V is TRBV7-8; 8 nucleotides agree with TRBD1. The CDR3 extends over 16 amino acids. The germline gives CDR1 SGHVS, CDR2 FQNEAQ. The trim removed 1 base at V and 1 base at J, leaving 5 bases unmatched. The CDR3 reads CASSLDFGQGQETQYF. CDR3 coding DNA: TGTGCCAGCAGCTTAGATTTTGGACAGGGCCAAGAGACCCAGTACTTC. The full variable domain, rest sourced from reference TRBV7-8 and TRBJ2-5, is GAGVSQSPRYKVAKRGQDVALRCDPISGHVSLFWYQQALGQGPEFLTYFQNEAQLDKSGLPSDRFFAERPEGSVSTLKIQRTQQEDSAVYLCASSLDFGQGQETQYFGPGTRLLVL.

With regard to this clonotype: Compared with germline, one end of the junction differs, possibly owing to a read error. The chain employs TRBV9 and TRBJ2-1; TRBD1 aligns across 9 bases. Germline CDR1 SGDLS, CDR2 YYNGEE. This CDR3 comprises 14 residues. This CDR3 is CAGSPSTGGYEQFF. Here the CDR3 DNA reads TGTGCCGGCAGCCCATCAACAGGGGGCTATGAGCAGTTCTTC.

As concerns this clonotype: Possible read error: a much larger clone is one base away. The chain has TRBV9 and TRBJ2-5, with D unclear. The J call is doubtful: the DNA matches TRBJ2-1 better. CDR3 length equals 12 residues. CDR1 and CDR2 (germline): SGDLS, YYNGEE. The CDR3 DNA follows: TGTGCCAGCAGCGTAGGCCAAGAGACCCAGTTCTTC. It translates to CASSVGQETQFF.

On this clonotype: Mismatch with germline at one junction end may stem from a read error. This rearrangement joins TRBV5-1 to TRBJ1-1; D gene ambiguous. The germline CDR1 and CDR2 sequences are SGHRS and YFSETQ. The CDR3 runs to 14 residues. CDR3 sequence: CTSSLVGRDTEAFF. The CDR3 nucleotides are TGCACCAGCAGCTTGGTAGGCAGAGACACTGAAGCTTTCTTT.